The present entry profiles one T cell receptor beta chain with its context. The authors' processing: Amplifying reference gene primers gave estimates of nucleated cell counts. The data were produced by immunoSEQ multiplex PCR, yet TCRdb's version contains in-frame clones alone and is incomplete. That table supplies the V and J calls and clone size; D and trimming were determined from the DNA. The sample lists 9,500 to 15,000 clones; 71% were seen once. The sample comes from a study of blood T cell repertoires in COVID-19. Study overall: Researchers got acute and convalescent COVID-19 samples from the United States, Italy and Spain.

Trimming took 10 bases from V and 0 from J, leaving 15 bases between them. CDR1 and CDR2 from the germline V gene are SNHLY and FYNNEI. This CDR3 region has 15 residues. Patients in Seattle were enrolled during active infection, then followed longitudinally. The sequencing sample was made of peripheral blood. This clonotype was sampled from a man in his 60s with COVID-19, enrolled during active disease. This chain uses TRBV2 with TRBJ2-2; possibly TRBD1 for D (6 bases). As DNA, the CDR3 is TGTGCCAAAACAGGGATTACATCGAACACCGGGGAGCTGTTTTTT. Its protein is CAKTGITSNTGELFF.